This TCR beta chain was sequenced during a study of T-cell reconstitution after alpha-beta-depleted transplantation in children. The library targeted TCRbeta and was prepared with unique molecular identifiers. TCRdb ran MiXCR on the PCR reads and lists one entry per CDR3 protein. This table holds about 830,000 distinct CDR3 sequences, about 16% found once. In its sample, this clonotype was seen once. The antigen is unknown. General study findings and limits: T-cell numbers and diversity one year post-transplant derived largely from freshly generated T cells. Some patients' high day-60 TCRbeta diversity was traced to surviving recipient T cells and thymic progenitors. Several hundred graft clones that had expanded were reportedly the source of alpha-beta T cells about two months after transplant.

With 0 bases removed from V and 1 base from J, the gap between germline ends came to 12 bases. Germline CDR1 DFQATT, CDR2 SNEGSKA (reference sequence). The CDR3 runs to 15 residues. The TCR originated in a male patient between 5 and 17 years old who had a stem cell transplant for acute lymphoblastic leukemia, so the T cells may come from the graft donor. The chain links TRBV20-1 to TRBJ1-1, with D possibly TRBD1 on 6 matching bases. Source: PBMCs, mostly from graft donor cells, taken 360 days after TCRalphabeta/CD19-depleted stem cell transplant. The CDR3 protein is CSARDVGGPNTEAFF. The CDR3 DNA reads TGCAGTGCTAGAGATGTCGGGGGGCCGAACACTGAAGCTTTCTTT.